These 31 T cell receptor beta chains originate from one sample sequenced in a study of STAT5B mutations in CD4+ large granular lymphocyte leukemia. Profiled with immunoSEQ multiplex PCR; TCRdb holds only in-frame clones, not every one. The table shows around 35,000 clones, with about 85% occurring only once. The sequencing input was CD4+ T cells from blood buffy coats. The receptors stem from a human donor in good health.

This clone was seen a few times. The CDR3 sequence: CSARDREGYTF. DNA of the CDR3: TGCAGTGCGAGGGACAGAGAAGGCTACACCTTC. This rearrangement joins TRBV20-1 to TRBJ1-2; 7 bases fit TRBD1. The CDR3 extends over 11 amino acids. Germline CDR1 DFQATT, CDR2 SNEGSKA (reference sequence). The ends lost 6 bases at V and 8 bases at J; junction bases unmatched: 6.

The V gene is TRBV5-1, the J gene TRBJ2-5; 11 bases agree with TRBD2. CDR1 is SGHRS and CDR2 is YFSETQ in the germline V gene. Germline trimming cut 3 bases from V and 4 bases from J; bases unmatched to any gene: 2. The CDR3 consists of 14 residues. CDR3 nucleotides: TGCGCCAGCAGCTCCGGACTAGCGGGAGAGACCCAGTACTTC. Its translation is CASSSGLAGETQYF. Complete variable domain (other parts from reference TRBV5-1 and TRBJ2-5): KAGVTQTPRYLIKTRGQQVTLSCSPISGHRSVSWYQQTPGQGLQFLFEYFSETQRNKGNFPGRFSGRQFSNSRSEMNVSTLELGDSALYLCASSSGLAGETQYFGPGTRLLVL.

CDR3 sequence reads: CASSGGSSADTQYF. The CDR3 DNA reads as TGTGCCAGCAGTGGCGGGAGTAGCGCAGATACGCAGTATTTT. The genes are TRBV6-4 and TRBJ2-3, with 7 bases identical to TRBD2. The CDR3 consists of 14 residues. V shed 4 bases, J shed 4 bases, and the junction held 5 bases outside the gene matches. From germline, CDR1 is MRHNA and CDR2 SNTAGT.

The chain combines TRBV18 with TRBJ2-1; 9 bases map to TRBD2. CDR1 and CDR2 from the germline V gene are KGHSH and LQKENI. Unmatched junction bases numbered 6, after V lost 6 bases and J lost 6 bases. The CDR3 runs to 14 residues. CDR3 sequence: CASSLSGSSNEQFF. The DNA of the CDR3 is TGTGCCAGCTCTCTTAGCGGGAGTTCCAATGAGCAGTTCTTC.

This chain joins TRBV18 and TRBJ1-3; D not certain. V was cut by 0 bases and J by 0 bases, with 6 bases left in between. Germline CDR1 and CDR2: KGHSH and LQKENI. This CDR3 region has 15 residues. CDR3 sequence: CASSPPGLSGNTIYF. In nucleotides, the CDR3 is TGTGCCAGCTCACCACCAGGCCTCTCTGGAAACACCATATATTTT.

The chain uses TRBV5-1 and TRBJ2-3; maybe TRBD2 (5 bases). V dropped 4 bases and J dropped 5 bases, with 8 bases sitting between them. The germline CDR1 and CDR2 sequences are SGHRS and YFSETQ. This CDR3 contains 12 residues. The CDR3 sequence is CASSNGVDTQYF. CDR3 sequence (DNA): TGCGCCAGCAGCAACGGGGTAGATACGCAGTATTTT.

The chain joins TRBV2 to TRBJ1-5, with 9 bases fitting TRBD1. CDR3 length equals 14 residues. The V gene end was trimmed by 10 bases and the J gene end by 5 bases; junction bases not matched to a gene: 9. Germline V gene lookup returns CDR1 SNHLY and CDR2 FYNNEI. The CDR3: CATTKDRGDQPQHF. CDR3 sequence (DNA): TGTGCCACTACTAAGGACAGGGGAGATCAGCCCCAGCATTTT.

V is TRBV4-2 and J is TRBJ1-3; D remains unclear. CDR3 length: 14 residues. The germline gives CDR1 LGHNA, CDR2 YNFKEQ. V lost 1 base and J 4 bases, leaving 8 bases between the germline ends. CDR3 DNA: TGTGCCAGCAGCCAAGCAATAGTAGGAAACACCATATATTTT. This encodes CASSQAIVGNTIYF.

This rearrangement joins TRBV5-4 to TRBJ1-2; no clear D gene. CDR1 is SGHNT and CDR2 is YYREEE in the germline V gene (reference sequence). V was cut by 4 bases and J by 1 base, with 8 bases left in between. The CDR3 totals 13 residues. In nucleotides, the CDR3 is TGTGCCAGCAGCCTTGGGATTAACTATGGCTACACCTTC. Protein: CASSLGINYGYTF. The full variable domain, in which reference TRBV5-4 and TRBJ1-2 provide the parts outside the CDR3, is ETGVTQSPTHLIKTRGQQVTLRCSSQSGHNTVSWYQQALGQGPQFIFQYYREEENGRGNFPPRFSGLQFPNYSSELNVNALELDDSALYLCASSLGINYGYTFGSGTRLTVV.

V gene TRBV7-9 combines with J gene TRBJ2-1; TRBD2 matches at 10 bases. The CDR3 length is 18 residues. Germline trimming cut 1 base from V and 4 bases from J; bases unmatched to any gene: 10. Germline values: CDR1 SEHNR, CDR2 FQNEAQ (reference sequence). The CDR3 sequence: CASSLGAGGPNTYNEQFF. CDR3 nucleotide sequence: TGTGCCAGCAGCTTAGGAGCGGGAGGGCCGAATACTTACAATGAGCAGTTCTTC.

V usage is TRBV7-6 and J usage is TRBJ1-2; 8 positions match TRBD1. The CDR3 contains 13 residues. The ends lost 5 bases at V and 6 bases at J; junction bases unmatched: 5. Germline V CDR1 and CDR2: SGHVS, FNYEAQ. CDR3 region: CASSIGQGHGYTF. CDR3 nucleotide sequence: TGTGCCAGCAGCATTGGACAGGGCCATGGCTACACCTTC.

This clone was detected once. V gene TRBV2 combines with J gene TRBJ1-5; no reliable D call. This CDR3 has 15 amino acids. From germline, CDR1 is SNHLY and CDR2 FYNNEI. V lost 3 bases and J 2 bases, leaving 11 bases between the germline ends. CDR3 nucleotides: TGTGCCAGCAGTGATCGGGTCAGCGGCAATCAGCCCCAGCATTTT. Its translation: CASSDRVSGNQPQHF.

This chain links TRBV9 with TRBJ2-1, with 8 bases identical to TRBD1. V dropped 4 bases and J dropped 0; count of bases not matched to a gene: 3. Germline V gene lookup returns CDR1 SGDLS and CDR2 YYNGEE. The CDR3 extends over 15 amino acids. The CDR3 nucleotides read TGTGCCAGCAGCACAGGGGGTAACTCCTACAATGAGCAGTTCTTC. Its protein product is CASSTGGNSYNEQFF.

The chain joins TRBV2 to TRBJ1-2; 7 bases line up with TRBD1. The CDR3 length is 16 residues. With V trimmed by 3 bases and J by 0 bases, 7 bases remained unmatched. Germline V gene lookup returns CDR1 SNHLY and CDR2 FYNNEI. CDR3 amino acids: CASSDEDRPTNYGYTF. The CDR3 DNA is TGTGCCAGCAGTGATGAGGACAGGCCCACTAACTATGGCTACACCTTC.

The chain couples TRBV28 to TRBJ2-7, with TRBD1 matching 8 bases. Germline V gene lookup returns CDR1 MDHEN and CDR2 SYDVKM. The trim removed 9 bases at V and 2 bases at J, leaving 3 bases unmatched. The CDR3 has 12 residues. The CDR3 nucleotides are TGTGCCAGTACGGACAGGGCCTACGAGCAGTACTTC. It translates to CASTDRAYEQYF.

The J gene is TRBJ2-3, the V gene TRBV6-5; 8 bases are a match to TRBD2. The CDR3 runs 15 residues. Germline V CDR1 and CDR2: MNHEY, SVGAGI. The V and J ends lost 2 bases and 3 bases, in that order; junction bases with no gene match: 4. This CDR3 is CASSYDGRGTDTQYF. The CDR3 region has the DNA TGTGCCAGCAGTTACGACGGGAGGGGGACAGATACGCAGTATTTT.

The gene calls are TRBV7-9 and TRBJ2-1, with 9 nucleotides matching TRBD2. Unmatched junction bases numbered 7, after V lost 0 bases and J lost 4 bases. The CDR3 is made up of 17 amino acids. Germline V gives CDR1 SEHNR, CDR2 FQNEAQ (reference sequence). As DNA, the CDR3 is TGTGCCAGCAGCTTAGCCCGAGCGGGAGGAACGTACAATGAGCAGTTCTTC. It codes for CASSLARAGGTYNEQFF.

The chain combines TRBV5-8 with TRBJ1-5; 9 bases align to TRBD1. This CDR3 region has 16 residues. After removal of 4 bases from V and 0 bases from J, the junction contained 5 bases not matched to a gene. Germline CDR1 and CDR2: SGHTS and YDEGEE. The CDR3 sequence: CASSEGTGISNQPQHF. The CDR3 nucleotides are TGTGCCAGCAGCGAGGGGACAGGGATTAGCAATCAGCCCCAGCATTTT.

Only one count was recorded for this clone. The chain has TRBV6-5 and TRBJ2-3; TRBD2 might be the D (6 bases). The CDR3 loop spans 15 amino acids. V was trimmed by 6 bases and J by 2 bases, leaving 15 bases between them. In germline, CDR1 is MNHEY, CDR2 SVGAGI. CDR3 bases: TGTGCCAGCAGCCCTCTAGCGCAGTCCACAGATACGCAGTATTTT. Translating it yields CASSPLAQSTDTQYF.

V gene TRBV10-3 combines with J gene TRBJ2-1; 14 bases line up with TRBD2. Germline CDR1 ENHRY, CDR2 SYGVKD. CDR3 length equals 16 residues. The ends lost 5 bases at V and 8 bases at J; junction bases unmatched: 8. DNA of the CDR3: TGTGCCATCAGTCCCGGGACTAGCGGGAGAGGCTATGAGCAGTTCTTC. Translated, it gives CAISPGTSGRGYEQFF.

The CDR3 sequence is CASSLGAPGQKAFF. The CDR3 coding sequence is TGTGCCAGCAGCCTAGGGGCCCCGGGACAGAAAGCTTTCTTT. The V call is TRBV7-8, the J call TRBJ1-1; TRBD1 matches at 7 bases. Germline V gene sequence: CDR1 SGHVS, CDR2 FQNEAQ. This CDR3 comprises 14 residues. The V gene end was trimmed by 5 bases and the J gene end by 9 bases; junction bases not matched to a gene: 12.

This sequence joins TRBV29-1 and TRBJ2-7, with 7 bases fitting TRBD2. Germline CDR1 is SQVTM and CDR2 is ANQGSEA. V dropped 5 bases and J dropped 4; count of bases not matched to a gene: 17. The length of the CDR3 is 16 residues. The CDR3 nucleotides read TGCAGCGTTCTGGGAGGGGCACGCGGGAGAACTTACGAGCAGTACTTC. Protein: CSVLGGARGRTYEQYF.

Regarding this clone: At one end the junction does not follow the germline gene, possibly because of a read error. This chain uses TRBV4-2 with TRBJ1-1; D is undetermined. The CDR3 covers 17 residues. Germline V gives CDR1 LGHNA, CDR2 YNFKEQ. The CDR3 protein is CASSQAVIVGGHTETFF. The CDR3 nucleotides read TGTGCCAGCAGCCAAGCGGTCATCGTGGGAGGGCATACTGAAACTTTCTTT.

This clone was counted only a few times. This chain uses TRBV7-9 with TRBJ1-1, with D uncertain. The length of the CDR3 is 11 residues. Germline assignment: CDR1 SEHNR and CDR2 FQNEAQ (reference sequence). Trimming removed 1 base from V and 5 bases from J, with 2 bases in between. The CDR3 spells CASSLGTEAFF. As DNA, the CDR3 is TGTGCCAGCAGCTTAGGTACTGAAGCTTTCTTT.

This clone was picked up a small number of times. The V and J genes are TRBV2 and TRBJ1-1; D might be TRBD1 (5 bases). In germline, CDR1 is SNHLY, CDR2 FYNNEI. This CDR3 is 13 amino acids long. V lost 6 bases and J lost 4, with 12 bases in between. The CDR3 nucleotides are TGTGCCAGCAGGACCGCGGGGGGCACTGAAGCTTTCTTT. This sequence encodes CASRTAGGTEAFF.

This chain connects TRBV27 to TRBJ2-2, with D unclear. V was cut by 3 bases and J by 1 base, with 3 bases left in between. The CDR3 is 13 residues long. Per the germline V gene, CDR1 is MNHEY and CDR2 is SMNVEV (reference sequence). The chain's CDR3 is CASSFQNTGELFF. The CDR3 DNA reads TGTGCCAGCAGTTTCCAGAACACCGGGGAGCTGTTTTTT.

The rearrangement uses TRBV7-5 and TRBJ2-3; the table assigns TRBD2, which was not confirmed against the DNA. TRBV7-5 is marked as a pseudogene. This CDR3 contains 15 residues. The DNA for the CDR3 is TGTGTCACTACGCGGGCTAGCGAATTAACAGATACGCAGTATTTT. Residues: CVTTRASELTDTQYF.

The chain carries TRBV19 and TRBJ2-7; D is unresolved. CDR3 length: 15 residues. CDR1 and CDR2 from the germline V gene are LNHDA and SQIVND (reference sequence). V was trimmed by 1 base and J by 2 bases, leaving 12 bases between them. CDR3 nucleotide sequence: TGTGCCAGTAGTATAGCCAGAGACGGAACCTACGAGCAGTACTTC. Protein sequence: CASSIARDGTYEQYF.

This clone was detected only once. The chain combines TRBV7-2 with TRBJ2-2; TRBD2 agrees at 7 bases. CDR3 length: 16 amino acids. Looked up from germline, CDR1 is SGHTA and CDR2 is FQGNSA. The V segment lost 0 bases and the J segment 4 bases; nucleotides outside the gene matches: 5. The CDR3 loop is CASSLAPAGFTGELFF. The CDR3 DNA reads TGTGCCAGCAGCTTAGCTCCAGCGGGGTTCACCGGGGAGCTGTTTTTT.

V is TRBV7-8 and J is TRBJ2-2, with TRBD2 identical over 10 bases. From germline, CDR1 is SGHVS and CDR2 FQNEAQ. The CDR3 consists of 15 residues. The V gene end was trimmed by 5 bases and the J gene end by 6 bases; junction bases not matched to a gene: 6. CDR3 loop: CASSGKREGAGELFF. As DNA, the CDR3 is TGTGCCAGCAGCGGCAAGCGGGAGGGTGCCGGGGAGCTGTTTTTT.

The V gene is TRBV5-1, the J gene TRBJ2-7; 8 bases match TRBD2. The junction had 8 bases not matched to a gene; V was cut back by 1 base and J by 5 bases. This CDR3 contains 15 residues. Germline-derived CDR1 and CDR2 are SGHRS and YFSETQ. CDR3 residues: CASSLMSREGHEQYF. The CDR3 DNA reads as TGCGCCAGCAGCTTGATGTCCCGGGAGGGACACGAGCAGTACTTC.